This T cell receptor beta chain was retrieved from a study of T cells after yellow fever vaccination. Study-level background: With SMART-Seq v4 Ultra Low Input, the fractions containing low cell numbers were prepared. Study conclusions and caveats: Across the CD4 and CD8 compartments, a small share of clonotypes was present in both.

About this clonotype itself: Its antigen is not known.

The authors made TCR cDNA by 5'RACE template switching, adding a universal primer site and UMIs. One entry per CDR3 protein results from TCRdb running MiXCR on the 5' RACE reads. The sample carries a few hundred thousand distinct CDR3 sequences, around 3.9% recorded once. The germline V gene encodes CDR1 MNHEY and CDR2 SVGEGT. The CDR3 sequence is 17 residues long. V lost 0 bases and J lost 1; bases outside the gene matches: 8. V gene TRBV6-2 or TRBV6-3 combines with J gene TRBJ2-5, with 7 bases that match TRBD2. Sequencing was performed on PBMCs, taken on the day of the yellow fever booster vaccination. This TCR derives from a man aged 18-30 years who received the YFV17D yellow fever vaccine. The CDR3 sequence is CASSYSVGAGSQETQYF. CDR3 bases: TGTGCCAGCAGTTACTCGGTGGGAGCGGGGAGCCAAGAGACCCAGTACTTC.